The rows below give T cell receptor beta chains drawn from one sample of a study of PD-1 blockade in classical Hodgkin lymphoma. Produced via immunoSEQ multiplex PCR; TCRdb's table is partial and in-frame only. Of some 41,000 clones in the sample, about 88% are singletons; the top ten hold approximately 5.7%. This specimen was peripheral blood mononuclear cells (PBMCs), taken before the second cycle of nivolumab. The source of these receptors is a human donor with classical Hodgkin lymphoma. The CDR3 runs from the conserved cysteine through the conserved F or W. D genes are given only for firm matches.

CASRENPASYEQYF,TRBV2,-
CASGLLGTDTQYF,TRBV27,-
CASSLADRGGTEAFF,TRBV7-6,TRBD1
CASSPRQGVGNQPQHF,TRBV2,TRBD1
CASRTSPPYEQYF,TRBV28,-
CASSHSPGDGYTF,TRBV4-1,-
CASSLTLLQGGETQYF,TRBV11-2,-
CSVEGGTGSFNEQFF,TRBV29-1,TRBD1
CASSLGQVSYEQYF,TRBV7-2,TRBD1
CASRSGRPLGNTIYF,TRBV19,-
CASTHPAGEQFF,TRBV6-5,-
CASSSALGGTETQYF,TRBV6-6,-
CASSPGGSREQYF,TRBV5-6,TRBD2
CASSGRQHEKLFF,TRBV28,-
CASSDSTEGYNEQFF,TRBV6-4,-
CASSIEGPGTYEQYF,TRBV19,-
CTSSQGKLALEGTDTQYF,TRBV1,-
CASSPGTGGRNYGYTF,TRBV18,TRBD1
CASSILTYGSSYEQYF,TRBV5-6,-
CASSDLVDRADGYTF,TRBV19,TRBD1
CASIPSGSGANVLTF,TRBV10-2,TRBD2
CASSLRPNPFYEQYF,TRBV11-2,-
CASRGEGNIQYF,TRBV2,TRBD2
CASSVVGTGAPLAGELFF,TRBV9,-
CASSSPGLAGEQYF,TRBV5-1,TRBD2
CASGLTENTEAFF,TRBV12-5,-
CSAKTGYTGELFF,TRBV29-1,-
CASSPGLWGTDTQYF,TRBV11-2,-
CASSFAATGKNTEAFF,TRBV27,-
CASDSGQGYTGELFF,TRBV9,TRBD1
CASSLFGPLGGDITQPQHF,TRBV28,-